Each of the 17 T cell receptor beta chains below was sequenced from the same sample in a study of OX40 agonist ivuxolimab in advanced cancers. Produced via immunoSEQ multiplex PCR; TCRdb's table is partial and in-frame only. The sample includes about 100,000 clones, around nine tenths of them seen just once. This specimen was CD4+ or CD8+ T cells sorted from blood, taken in a trial of the OX40 agonist ivuxolimab. The receptors shown here come from an adult with an advanced solid tumor such as melanoma, head and neck, liver or kidney cancer.

This chain connects TRBV5-5 to TRBJ2-3; no definite D call. Trimming took 4 bases from V and 0 from J, leaving 15 bases between them. The V gene's germline CDR1 is SGHKS and CDR2 YYEKEE (reference sequence). CDR3 length: 16 amino acids. The CDR3 reads CASSLNLRNSTDTQYF. CDR3 nucleotides: TGTGCCAGCAGCCTCAATCTTCGCAATAGCACAGATACGCAGTATTTT.

A note on this clone: One end of the junction is discordant with germline, which a read error may explain. The chain carries TRBV6-5 and TRBJ1-1; TRBD1 matches at 7 bases. Germline CDR1 reads MNHEY; CDR2 reads SVGAGI. CDR3 length: 12 amino acids. DNA of the CDR3: TGTGCCAGCAGTTCCACAGGGGTCCTTAATAAATTT. It yields the protein CASSSTGVLNKF.

This clone has more than one count but fewer than ten. V gene TRBV19 combines with J gene TRBJ2-7; 8 nucleotides line up with TRBD2. Germline V gives CDR1 LNHDA, CDR2 SQIVND (reference sequence). The length of the CDR3 is 13 residues. V shed 6 bases, J shed 6 bases, and the junction held 7 bases outside the gene matches. CDR3 sequence reads: CASRGAGDLEQYF. Written as DNA, the CDR3 is TGTGCCAGTAGGGGAGCGGGAGACCTCGAGCAGTACTTC.

The chain joins TRBV7-9 to TRBJ2-5, with 15 positions matching TRBD2. Germline loops: CDR1 SEHNR, CDR2 FQNEAQ (reference sequence). J was trimmed by 2 bases and V by 5 bases; bases with no gene match: 3. The CDR3 has 16 residues. CDR3 DNA: TGTGCCAGCAGCCCCGGGACTAGCGGGGGGCAAGAGACCCAGTACTTC. Its protein is CASSPGTSGGQETQYF.

This clone was recorded only once. This chain uses TRBV9 with TRBJ2-3; TRBD1 is a possible D gene (5 bases). CDR1 and CDR2 from the germline V gene are SGDLS and YYNGEE. The CDR3 contains 16 residues. V lost 4 bases to trimming and J lost 3 bases, with 18 bases between them. CDR3 in amino acids: CASSPVAGKGTDTQYF. CDR3 nucleotides: TGTGCCAGCAGCCCCGTCGCAGGGAAGGGAACAGATACGCAGTATTTT.

CDR3 nucleotide sequence: TGTGCCAGCAGTGAGAGTACAGGGTTGCGACAGCCCCAGCATTTT. Translating gives CASSESTGLRQPQHF. The J gene is TRBJ1-5, the V gene TRBV6-1, with D perhaps TRBD1 (6 bases). Germline V lookup: CDR1 MNHNS, CDR2 SASEGT. CDR3 size: 15 residues. Trimming removed 3 bases from V and 7 bases from J, with 16 bases in between.

The rearrangement links TRBV11-1 to TRBJ2-1, with 10 bases lining up with TRBD1. The length of the CDR3 is 15 residues. V lost 5 bases, J lost 3 bases, and 4 bases stayed unmatched. CDR1 SGHAT and CDR2 FQDESV come from the germline V gene (reference sequence). The CDR3 sequence is CASSDGTGVYNEQFF. CDR3 in DNA: TGTGCCAGCAGCGATGGGACAGGGGTCTACAATGAGCAGTTCTTC.

The CDR3 loop reads CASSTNTGELFF. The DNA for the CDR3 is TGTGCCAGTAGTACGAACACCGGGGAGCTGTTTTTT. The genes are TRBV19 and TRBJ2-2, with D unclear. This CDR3 spans 12 amino acids. CDR1 is LNHDA and CDR2 is SQIVND in the germline V gene (reference sequence). Trimming took 4 bases from V and 0 from J, leaving 0 bases between them.

This rearrangement joins TRBV19 to TRBJ1-1, with unresolved D. This CDR3 spans 14 amino acids. Germline V gives CDR1 LNHDA, CDR2 SQIVND (reference sequence). The germline V and J ends were trimmed by 1 base and 5 bases, with 11 bases remaining between them. As DNA, the CDR3 is TGTGCCAGTAGTATAGGTCCGCGGGGTACTGAAGCTTTCTTT. It specifies CASSIGPRGTEAFF.

This chain joins TRBV18 and TRBJ2-5, with TRBD1 matching over 8 bases. There are 14 residues in the CDR3. J was trimmed by 5 bases and V by 3 bases; bases with no gene match: 5. In germline, CDR1 is KGHSH, CDR2 LQKENI. The CDR3 is CASSPGTGGETQYF. The DNA of the CDR3 is TGTGCCAGCTCACCCGGGACAGGAGGGGAGACCCAGTACTTC.

The gene calls are TRBV6-5 and TRBJ2-7, with no clear D. Per the germline V gene, CDR1 is MNHEY and CDR2 is SVGAGI. This CDR3 is 13 amino acids long. The ends were cut back, 2 bases at V and 0 bases at J, with 5 bases in the middle. The DNA for the CDR3 is TGTGCCAGCAGTTACCCTAGCTCCTACGAGCAGTACTTC. This translates into CASSYPSSYEQYF.

The chain couples TRBV30 to TRBJ1-2; D call uncertain. Germline CDR1 GTSNPN, CDR2 SVGIG (reference sequence). V lost 8 bases and J 2 bases, leaving 12 bases between the germline ends. This CDR3 has 12 amino acids. The CDR3 DNA follows: TGTGCCCGCATGGGCTTAAACTATGGCTACACCTTC. Protein product: CARMGLNYGYTF.

This sequence joins TRBV6-6 and TRBJ2-5, with 7 nucleotides matching TRBD1. Per germline, CDR1 MNHNY and CDR2 SVGAGI (reference sequence). This CDR3 has 14 residues. The J segment lost 2 bases and the V segment lost 7 bases, leaving 7 bases of the junction unmatched. Written as DNA, the CDR3 is TGTGCCAGCACCCCCAGGGGGTCTCAAGAGACCCAGTACTTC. It encodes CASTPRGSQETQYF.

V is TRBV11-2 and J is TRBJ2-1; D call uncertain. The CDR3 is 13 amino acids. Trimming took off 4 bases at V and 3 bases at J, with 7 bases between the two ends. The germline V gene has CDR1 SGHAT and CDR2 FQNNGV. CDR3 region: CASSYNYYNEQFF. The CDR3 nucleotides are TGTGCCAGCAGCTACAACTACTACAATGAGCAGTTCTTC.

The gene calls are TRBV7-9 and TRBJ2-1; TRBD2 agrees at 10 bases. Looked up from germline, CDR1 is SEHNR and CDR2 is FQNEAQ (reference sequence). CDR3 length equals 16 residues. Trimming cost V 5 bases and J 0 bases; bases outside gene matches: 4. CDR3: CASSALAGGSYNEQFF. As DNA, the CDR3 is TGTGCCAGCAGCGCCTTAGCGGGGGGCTCCTACAATGAGCAGTTCTTC.

This rearrangement joins TRBV4-1 to TRBJ2-3; possible D gene TRBD2, 5 bases. CDR1 is MGHRA and CDR2 is YSYEKL in the germline V gene. Trimming took 0 bases from V and 6 from J, leaving 10 bases between them. The CDR3 loop spans 14 amino acids. The CDR3 nucleotides are TGCGCCAGCAGCCAAGAATCTAGCTCGGATACGCAGTATTTT. Translation: CASSQESSSDTQYF.

The chain uses TRBV4-3 and TRBJ2-1; 8 bases map to TRBD2. Looked up from germline, CDR1 is LGHNA and CDR2 is YSLEER. The CDR3 is 17 amino acids. V lost 0 bases to trimming and J lost 8 bases; unmatched junction nucleotides: 12. The CDR3 bases are TGCGCCAGCAGCCAAGATAGGTTCGCGGGAGGTGTGGATGAGCAGTTCTTC. Translating gives CASSQDRFAGGVDEQFF.